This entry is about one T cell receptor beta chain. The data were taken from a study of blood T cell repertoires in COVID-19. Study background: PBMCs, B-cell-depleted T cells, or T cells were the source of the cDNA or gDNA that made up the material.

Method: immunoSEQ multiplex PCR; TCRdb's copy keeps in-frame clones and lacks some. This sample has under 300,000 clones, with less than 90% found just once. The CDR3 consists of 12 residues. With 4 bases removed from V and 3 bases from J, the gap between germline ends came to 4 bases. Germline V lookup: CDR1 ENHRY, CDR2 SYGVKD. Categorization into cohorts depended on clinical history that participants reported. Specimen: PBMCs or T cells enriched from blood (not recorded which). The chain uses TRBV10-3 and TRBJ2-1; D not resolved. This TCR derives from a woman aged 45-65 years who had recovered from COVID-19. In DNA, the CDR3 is TGTGCCATCAGTGGCGGCTACAATGAGCAGTTCTTC. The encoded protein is CAISGGYNEQFF.